The sequence of this T cell receptor beta chain was determined in a study of response to subunit inactivated influenza vaccine. Study-level points and caveats: Only a handful of new T cells, the authors suggested, are recruited with each seasonal influenza vaccination.

TCRdb recomputed calls from the RT-PCR reads with MiXCR, one row per CDR3 protein. The data show approximately 200,000 distinct CDR3 sequences, roughly an eighth seen once. This CDR3 has 16 amino acids. V dropped 5 bases and J dropped 5; count of bases not matched to a gene: 13. Germline CDR1 and CDR2: SEHNR and FQNEAQ (reference sequence). With respect to this clonotype: No antigen is known for it.

This chain links TRBV7-9 with TRBJ2-3, with 7 nucleotides matching TRBD2. Source: CD8+ T cells sorted from PBMCs, taken more than 4 days after vaccination. The receptor was isolated from a man aged 45 to 65 who received an inactivated influenza vaccine. CDR3 residues: CASSDPGQGGRDTQYF. The CDR3 DNA sequence: TGTGCCAGCAGCGACCCCGGGCAGGGAGGGAGAGATACGCAGTATTTT.